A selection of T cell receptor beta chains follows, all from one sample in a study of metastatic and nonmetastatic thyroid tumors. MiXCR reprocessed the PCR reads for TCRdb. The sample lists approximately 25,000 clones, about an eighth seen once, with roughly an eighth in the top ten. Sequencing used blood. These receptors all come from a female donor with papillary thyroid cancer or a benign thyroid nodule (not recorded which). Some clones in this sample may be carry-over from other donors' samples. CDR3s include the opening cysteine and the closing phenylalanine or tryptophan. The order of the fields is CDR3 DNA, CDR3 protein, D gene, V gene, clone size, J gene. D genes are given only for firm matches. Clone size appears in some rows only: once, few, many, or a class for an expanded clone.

TGCGCCAGCAGCCAAGCCGGGACAGGGGGGATGAACACTGAAGCTTTCTTT | CASSQAGTGGMNTEAFF | TRBD1 | TRBV4-1 | medium-sized | TRBJ1-1
TGTGCCTGGAGCATAAAGGGGCCAGATACGCAGTATTTT | CAWSIKGPDTQYF | NA | TRBV30 | once | TRBJ2-3
TGTGCCAGCAGTCCCGGGACAAGGGAGGCCCAGCCCCAGCATTTT | CASSPGTREAQPQHF | NA | TRBV7-8 | many | TRBJ1-5
TGCAGCGTTGAAGATACGGGAGGGATCTACAATGAGCAGTTCTTC | CSVEDTGGIYNEQFF | TRBD2 | TRBV29-1 | many | TRBJ2-1
TGCAGTGCTCTAGGCGGCAGCTCTGGAAACACCATATATTTT | CSALGGSSGNTIYF | NA | TRBV20-1 | NA | TRBJ1-3
TGTGCCACCAGAGCGACCGGGACTAAGGGCAATGAGCAGTTCTTC | CATRATGTKGNEQFF | TRBD2 | TRBV12-3/TRBV12-4 | many | TRBJ2-1
TGTGCCAGCAGCCGACGGACAGGGGCCAATGAGCAGTTCTTC | CASSRRTGANEQFF | TRBD1 | TRBV7-9 | many | TRBJ2-1
TGTGCCAGCAGTCCTAGGGGGGCACGAACAGATACGCAGTATTTT | CASSPRGARTDTQYF | NA | TRBV6-1 | many | TRBJ2-3
TGTGCCAGCAAGGGATTCGTTCGCGAGCAGTACTTC | CASKGFVREQYF | NA | TRBV6-1 | many | TRBJ2-7
TGCAGTGCTATCAGGACGGACAACACTGAAGCTTTCTTT | CSAIRTDNTEAFF | NA | TRBV20-1 | many | TRBJ1-1
TGTGCCTGGAGTGTACAGGTGAACACTGAAGCTTTCTTT | CAWSVQVNTEAFF | NA | TRBV30 | NA | TRBJ1-1
TGCGCCAGCAGCCCAGGGCAGAACACCGGGGAGCTGTTTTTT | CASSPGQNTGELFF | NA | TRBV5-1 | many | TRBJ2-2
TGCAGTGCGATGTGGGGGGCTCGGACGGGAGAGCAGTACTTC | CSAMWGARTGEQYF | NA | TRBV20-1 | many | TRBJ2-7
TGTGCCAGTAGTACCACTAGCGACCCATCCTACGAGCAGTACTTC | CASSTTSDPSYEQYF | TRBD2 | TRBV19 | many | TRBJ2-7
TGTGCCAGCAGTGCCGGACAGGGGGGCGACTATGGCTACACCTTC | CASSAGQGGDYGYTF | TRBD1 | TRBV2 | many | TRBJ1-2
TGTGCCAGCAACATGGGGGGGAGTGGTTACAATGAGCAGTTCTTC | CASNMGGSGYNEQFF | TRBD2 | TRBV7-3 | many | TRBJ2-1
TGTGCCAGCAGCCCGGCCGGGGCCCGCGGAACTAATGAAAAACTGTTTTTT | CASSPAGARGTNEKLFF | NA | TRBV28 | many | TRBJ1-4
TGTGCCAGCAGTTACGGAACGGCGAACACTGAAGCTTTCTTT | CASSYGTANTEAFF | NA | TRBV6-5 | many | TRBJ1-1
TGTGCCAGCATCAAAGTGGGTAATCAGCCCCAGCATTTT | CASIKVGNQPQHF | NA | TRBV6-1 | NA | TRBJ1-5
TGCAGTGCTGCCGGGACAGGGGTAAATTCCTACGAGCAGTACTTC | CSAAGTGVNSYEQYF | TRBD1 | TRBV20-1 | many | TRBJ2-7
TGTGCCAGCGAGGCGACTACTTACGAGCAGTACTTC | CASEATTYEQYF | NA | TRBV2 | medium-sized | TRBJ2-7
TGCGCCAGCAGCTTGGGGACAGGGGGGACCCAAGAGACCCAGTACTTC | CASSLGTGGTQETQYF | TRBD1 | TRBV5-1 | many | TRBJ2-5
TGCAGTGCTAGAGGTTCAGCGGGAGGGGACCAAGAGACCCAGTACTTC | CSARGSAGGDQETQYF | TRBD2 | TRBV20-1 | many | TRBJ2-5
TGTGCCAGCAGTGCGGACGGTCTATCCTACGAGCAGTACTTC | CASSADGLSYEQYF | NA | TRBV2 | many | TRBJ2-7
TGCAGCGTTACGGAGAACTCTGGAAACACCATATATTTT | CSVTENSGNTIYF | NA | TRBV29-1 | many | TRBJ1-3
TGCGCCAGCAGTCCGACCGCCACTAGTTTTGGTGAGCAGTTCTTC | CASSPTATSFGEQFF | NA | TRBV4-1 | many | TRBJ2-1
TGTGCCAGCAGCAAGACAGGGGCTCCCTACGAGCAGTACTTC | CASSKTGAPYEQYF | TRBD1 | TRBV5-6 | many | TRBJ2-7
TGTGCCAGCAGAACAGGGGATCGGGACACCGGGGAGCTGTTTTTT | CASRTGDRDTGELFF | TRBD1 | TRBV12-3/TRBV12-4 | many | TRBJ2-2
TGTGCCAGCAGTGACAGGGATAATTCACCCCTCCACTTT | CASSDRDNSPLHF | NA | TRBV6-4 | few | TRBJ1-6
TGTGCCAGCAGCGCCAGCGTAGCGGGAGCCTACAATGAGCAGTTCTTC | CASSASVAGAYNEQFF | TRBD2 | TRBV3-1 | many | TRBJ2-1
TGTGCCAGCAGCCTAGGGGGTTTCAATCAGCCCCAGCATTTT | CASSLGGFNQPQHF | NA | TRBV3-1 | many | TRBJ1-5
TGTGCCAGCAGCTCTATTCGGGGACCTCACCCCGGGGAGCTGTTTTTT | CASSSIRGPHPGELFF | NA | TRBV11-1 | many | TRBJ2-2
TGTGCCAGCAGTTACACCCACGGGACAGGTAACTACGAGCAGTACTTC | CASSYTHGTGNYEQYF | TRBD1 | TRBV6-5 | few | TRBJ2-7
TGTGCCAGCAGCTTGGTCCCGGGACAGAACACAGATACGCAGTATTTT | CASSLVPGQNTDTQYF | TRBD1 | TRBV5-8 | many | TRBJ2-3
TGTGCCAGCAGCCACACGAATGGGGGGGCCTCTGGAAACACCATATATTTT | CASSHTNGGASGNTIYF | NA | TRBV3-1 | many | TRBJ1-3
TGCGCCAGCAGCTTGAACAGGGTGGAGACCCAGTACTTC | CASSLNRVETQYF | NA | TRBV5-1 | many | TRBJ2-5
TGTGCCACCAGCAGAGACAGGGGCGGCCAAGAGACCCAGTACTTC | CATSRDRGGQETQYF | NA | TRBV15 | many | TRBJ2-5
TGTGCCAGCAGTGCGTACGAGCAGTACTTC | CASSAYEQYF | NA | TRBV28 | medium-sized | TRBJ2-7
TGTGCCAGCAGTTACAGGGATCTGGGTCGGACTTACACTGAAGCTTTCTTT | CASSYRDLGRTYTEAFF | NA | TRBV7-9 | many | TRBJ1-1
TGTGCCAGCAGTTGGGGGTCTGAGCCCCAGCATTTT | CASSWGSEPQHF | NA | TRBV2 | many | TRBJ1-5
TGTGCCAGCAGCCATCTTCTCGGGGGGGACGACTATGGCTACACCTTC | CASSHLLGGDDYGYTF | NA | TRBV4-2 | NA | TRBJ1-2
TGCAGTGCTAGACTAGCGGGAGGGTTGCAGTTCTTC | CSARLAGGLQFF | TRBD2 | TRBV20-1 | many | TRBJ2-1